Listed below are T cell receptor beta chains from one sample, sequenced in a study of radiation and T cells in renal cell carcinoma. Sequencing used immunoSEQ multiplex PCR; TCRdb keeps in-frame clones, though not all of them. Among tens of thousands of clones listed, around 77% were seen once. The specimen comprised blood, sampled from a patient whose treatment included radiotherapy and nephrectomy. These receptors were obtained from a man aged 60 to 69 with renal cell carcinoma. Both conserved end residues are part of each CDR3. D genes are given only for firm matches. A row's size may be missing; if present it is once, few, many or a size class.

>once|TRBJ1-4|TRBD1|TRBV15|14
TGTGCCACCAGCAGGGACAGGGATCATGAAAAACTGTTTTTT
CATSRDRDHEKLFF
>.|TRBJ2-1|.|TRBV11-2|13
TGTGCCAGCAGCCACAGGGTGCAGGATGAGCAGTTCTTC
CASSHRVQDEQFF
>once|TRBJ2-2|TRBD2|TRBV5-4|17
TGTGCCAGCAGCATGGGACTAGCGGGGCAAGTGGACGGGGAGCTGTTTTTT
CASSMGLAGQVDGELFF
>.|TRBJ2-3|.|TRBV7-3|13
TGTGCCAGCAGCGCCGATCTGGGGGATACGCAGTATTTT
CASSADLGDTQYF
>.|TRBJ1-2|.|TRBV2|13
TGTGCCAGCAGTGAATCCCTGAACTATGGCTACACCTTC
CASSESLNYGYTF
>.|TRBJ1-1|.|TRBV28|16
TGTGCCAGCAGTTTAGGGACCACCGCGAGGAACACTGAAGCTTTCTTT
CASSLGTTARNTEAFF
>.|TRBJ2-3|TRBD2|TRBV13|18
TGTGCCAGCCGCCTCAGGACTAGCGGGAATGGGCCGTGGGGTACGCAGTATTTT
CASRLRTSGNGPWGTQYF
>.|TRBJ1-3|.|TRBV11-3|15
TGTGCCAGCAGCCTTGGGTGGTACTCTGGAAACACCATATATTTT
CASSLGWYSGNTIYF
>few|TRBJ1-4|.|TRBV30|13
TGTGCCTGGACGAGTCAGGGAAATGAAAAACTGTTTTTT
CAWTSQGNEKLFF
>.|TRBJ1-1|.|TRBV7-2|14
TGTGCCAGCAGCTTAGGGACAGTGAACACTGAAGCTTTCTTT
CASSLGTVNTEAFF
>medium-sized|TRBJ2-5|.|TRBV14|16
TGTGCCAGCAGCCAAACGGACATCTACAGCCAAGAGACCCAGTACTTC
CASSQTDIYSQETQYF
>.|TRBJ2-1|.|TRBV19|15
TGTGCCAGTAGTATAGACAGCCGGTTCTACAATGAGCAGTTCTTC
CASSIDSRFYNEQFF
>.|TRBJ2-5|TRBD2|TRBV19|17
TGTGCCAGTAGTCGACTAGCCCTCGAAGTAGCGGGAGAGACCCAGTACTTC
CASSRLALEVAGETQYF
>.|TRBJ2-1|TRBD2|TRBV5-1|16
TGCGCCAGCAGCTTGGCCGGGACTAGCTCCTACAATGAGCAGTTCTTC
CASSLAGTSSYNEQFF
>medium-sized|TRBJ1-2|.|TRBV11-3|13
TGTGCCAGCAGCTCGGGACGAGAATATGGCTACACCTTC
CASSSGREYGYTF
>.|TRBJ2-2|.|TRBV5-4|14
TGTGCCAGCAGCTTGGGTAGCAGCACCGGGGAGCTGTTTTTT
CASSLGSSTGELFF